This paragraph covers one T cell receptor beta chain sequence. The data belong to a study of cytomegalovirus exposure and HLA in healthy donors. This CDR3 has 15 residues. Germline CDR1 LNHDA, CDR2 SQIVND (reference sequence). Trimming cost V 7 bases and J 4 bases; bases outside gene matches: 11. The PCR had 60 Vbeta and 13 Jbeta primers. Profiling relied on immunoSEQ multiplex PCR, and the TCRdb table lists in-frame clones only, not all of them. Seen in this sample are about 77,000 clones; the ten most common clones hold roughly 13%. The sequenced material came from PBMCs. The chain uses TRBV19 and TRBJ2-3; 7 nucleotides line up with TRBD2. The TCR sequence derives from a man aged 50 to 59 in good health and CMV-seropositive. This chain's CDR3 is CASTRDGRESDTQYF. For the CDR3, the DNA is TGTGCCAGTACCCGAGACGGGCGGGAGTCAGATACGCAGTATTTT.